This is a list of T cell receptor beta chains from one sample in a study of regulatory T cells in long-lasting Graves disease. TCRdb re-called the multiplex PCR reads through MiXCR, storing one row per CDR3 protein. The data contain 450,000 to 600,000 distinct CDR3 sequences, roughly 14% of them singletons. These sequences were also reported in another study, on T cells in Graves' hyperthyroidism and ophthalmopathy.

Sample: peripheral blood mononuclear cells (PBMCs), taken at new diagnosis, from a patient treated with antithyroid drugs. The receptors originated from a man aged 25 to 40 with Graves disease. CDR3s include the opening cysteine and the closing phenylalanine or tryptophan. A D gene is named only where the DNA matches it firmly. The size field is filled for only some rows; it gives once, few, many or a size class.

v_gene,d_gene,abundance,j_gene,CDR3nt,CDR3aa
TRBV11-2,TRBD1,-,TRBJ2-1,TGTGCCAGCAGGTCCTACAGGGGGCGGGCCTACAATGAGCAGTTCTTC,CASRSYRGRAYNEQFF
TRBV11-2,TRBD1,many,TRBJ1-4,TGTGCCAGCAGCTTAGGGCCGGGACAGGTCGCTGAAAAACTGTTTTTT,CASSLGPGQVAEKLFF
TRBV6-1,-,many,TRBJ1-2,TGTGCCAGCAGACCGACCCTCAGGGGCCGGGGCTACACCTTC,CASRPTLRGRGYTF
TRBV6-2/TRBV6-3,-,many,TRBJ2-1,TGTGCCAGCACCCCATCCCCAGCAGGGCGTGAGCAGTTCTTC,CASTPSPAGREQFF
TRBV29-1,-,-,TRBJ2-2,TGCAGCGCTTCCCCCAGGGCCGGGGAGCTGTTTTTT,CSASPRAGELFF
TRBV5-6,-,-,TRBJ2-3,TGTGCCAGCAGCTTGGAGAGAACAGATACGCAGTATTTT,CASSLERTDTQYF
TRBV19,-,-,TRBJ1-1,TGTGCCAGTAGTCCACCGTTGGGGTTCACTGAAGCTTTCTTT,CASSPPLGFTEAFF
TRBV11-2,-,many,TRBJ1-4,TGTGCCAGCAGCCAGCCCCAGGGGATCGTTTCAACTAATGAAAAACTGTTTTTT,CASSQPQGIVSTNEKLFF
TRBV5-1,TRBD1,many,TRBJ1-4,TGCGCCAGCAGCGGGCGGACAGGGGTGAATGAAAAACTGTTTTTT,CASSGRTGVNEKLFF
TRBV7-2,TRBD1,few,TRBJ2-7,TGTGCCAGCAGAGCCCGTCCGGGACAGTTTTACGAGCAGTACTTC,CASRARPGQFYEQYF
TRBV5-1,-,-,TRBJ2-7,TGCGCCAGCAGCTTGGCGAACAGGTATCACTACGAGCAGTACTTC,CASSLANRYHYEQYF
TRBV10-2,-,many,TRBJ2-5,TGCGCCAGCAGGGACGCGAGGCGGGAGACCCAGTACTTC,CASRDARRETQYF
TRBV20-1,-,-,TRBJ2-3,TGCAGTGCTAGTTTGTTCGGGAGTGGGGGGACAGATACGCAGTATTTT,CSASLFGSGGTDTQYF
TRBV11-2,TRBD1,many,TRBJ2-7,TGTGCCAGCAGCAAAACCGGGACAGGATCCTACGAGCAGTACTTC,CASSKTGTGSYEQYF
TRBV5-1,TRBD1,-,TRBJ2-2,TGCGCCAGCAGCTCTACGCAGGGGGTCGGGGAGCTGTTTTTT,CASSSTQGVGELFF
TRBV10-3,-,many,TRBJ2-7,TGTGCCATCAGCCCTGGGACGGTAAACTACGAGCAGTACTTC,CAISPGTVNYEQYF
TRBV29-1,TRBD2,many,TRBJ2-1,TGCAGCGCTATAGCGGGAGGGCTTAATGAGCAGTTCTTC,CSAIAGGLNEQFF
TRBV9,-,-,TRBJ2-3,TGTGCCAGCAGCGTAGAAGGGGTCACAGATACGCAGTATTTT,CASSVEGVTDTQYF
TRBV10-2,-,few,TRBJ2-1,TGCGCCAGCAGTGCGCTCTCAGACAATGAGCAGTTCTTC,CASSALSDNEQFF
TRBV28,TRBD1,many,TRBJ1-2,TGTGCCGGGGGACAGGGGACTTATGGCTACACCTTC,CAGGQGTYGYTF
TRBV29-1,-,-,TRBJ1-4,TGCAGCGCCTGGGGGGGAGTTGGGGCTAATGAAAAACTGTTTTTT,CSAWGGVGANEKLFF
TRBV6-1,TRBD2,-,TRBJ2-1,TGTGCCAGCAGTGTCCAGGGCCGCGGGGGTTCTGAGCAGTTCTTC,CASSVQGRGGSEQFF
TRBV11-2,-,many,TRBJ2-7,TGTGCCAGCAGCCTAACCGGGACCCCAGTGGAGCAGTACTTC,CASSLTGTPVEQYF
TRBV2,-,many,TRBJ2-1,TGTGCCAGCAGCGCTAGTTATGCGGGCAATGAGCAGTTCTTC,CASSASYAGNEQFF
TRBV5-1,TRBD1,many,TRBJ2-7,TGCGCCAGCAGCCGACAGGGACCCTCCTACGAGCAGTACTTC,CASSRQGPSYEQYF
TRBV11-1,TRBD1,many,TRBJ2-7,TGTGCCAGCAGCCGACCGACAGGGTCCAAGCAGTACTTC,CASSRPTGSKQYF
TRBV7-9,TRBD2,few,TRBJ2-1,TGTGCCAGCAGCCTGGGACTAGCGGGAGGTCTCAACAATGAGCAGTTCTTC,CASSLGLAGGLNNEQFF
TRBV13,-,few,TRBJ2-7,TGTGCCAGCAGCGGGGGATACGTACAGGGTCACACCTACGAGCAGTACTTC,CASSGGYVQGHTYEQYF
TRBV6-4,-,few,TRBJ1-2,TGTGCCAGCAGTGACGCGGAAAAGTCCAACAGGCAGAGCTACACCTTC,CASSDAEKSNRQSYTF
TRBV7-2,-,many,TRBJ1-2,TGTGCCAGCAGCCGGGGGGCGGTCGGCATCTTC,CASSRGAVGIF
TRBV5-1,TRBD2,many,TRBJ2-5,TGCGCCAGCAGCCCGATACTAGCGGGAGATGGTGAGACCCAGTACTTC,CASSPILAGDGETQYF
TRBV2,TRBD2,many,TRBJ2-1,TGTGCCAGCAGTGAAAAGCGGGGCGATGAGCAGTTCTTC,CASSEKRGDEQFF
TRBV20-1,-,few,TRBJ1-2,TGCAGGGGTCTCACTATCTATGGCTACACCTTC,CRGLTIYGYTF
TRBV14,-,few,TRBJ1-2,TGTGCCAGCAGCCAGGTATATTCGTATGGCTACACCTTC,CASSQVYSYGYTF
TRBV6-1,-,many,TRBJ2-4,TGTGCCAGCAGTGAAGGTGGTTGGGCAGAACTAGCCAAAAACATTCAGTACTTC,CASSEGGWAELAKNIQYF
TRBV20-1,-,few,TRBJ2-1,TGCAGTGCTAATCCCGGGCTAGCCCCCTACAATGAGCAGTTCTTC,CSANPGLAPYNEQFF
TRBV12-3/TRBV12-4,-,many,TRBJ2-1,TGTGCCAGCAGTGACCGGGGAAAGCAGTTCTTC,CASSDRGKQFF
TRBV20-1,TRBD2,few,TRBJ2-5,TGCAGTGCTAGTACTAGCGGGAGGGGTGAGACCCAGTACTTC,CSASTSGRGETQYF
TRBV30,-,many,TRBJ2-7,TGTGCCTGGAGTGCCCAGGGGGGCTACTACGAGCAGTACTTC,CAWSAQGGYYEQYF
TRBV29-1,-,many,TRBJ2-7,TGCAGCGTTGAAGATCCGGGGACACTTCCCTACGAGCAGTACTTC,CSVEDPGTLPYEQYF
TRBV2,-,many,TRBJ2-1,TGTGCCAGCAGTGAAAGTGCGGTCTACAATGAGCAGTTCTTC,CASSESAVYNEQFF
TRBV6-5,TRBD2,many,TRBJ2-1,TGTGCCAGCAGTTACCGACGGGAGGGCCACTACAATGAGCAGTTCTTC,CASSYRREGHYNEQFF
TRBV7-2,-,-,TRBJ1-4,TGTGCCAGCAGCTTCGTGGGGGGCACTAATGAAAAACTGTTTTTT,CASSFVGGTNEKLFF
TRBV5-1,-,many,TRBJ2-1,TGCGCCAGCAGATCCGTCTTGGTGAGGGGTTCGAATGAGCAGTTCTTC,CASRSVLVRGSNEQFF
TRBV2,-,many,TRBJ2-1,TGTGCCAGCAGTGGGGGTAGCTCCTACAATGAGCAGTTCTTC,CASSGGSSYNEQFF
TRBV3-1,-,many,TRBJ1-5,TGTGCCAGCAGCCTAGGCCGGGACACATATCAGCCCCAGCATTTT,CASSLGRDTYQPQHF
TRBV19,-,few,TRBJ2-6,TGTGCCAGTACCCGGGACGGAAACTCTGGGGCCAACGTCCTGACTTTC,CASTRDGNSGANVLTF
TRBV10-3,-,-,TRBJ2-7,TGTGCCATCAGGGTCGGGGACCGCGGACGTTACGAGCAGTACTTC,CAIRVGDRGRYEQYF
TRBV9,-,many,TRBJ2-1,TGTGCCAGCAGCGTAAATTCTCCCAGCTCCTACAATGAGCAGTTCTTC,CASSVNSPSSYNEQFF
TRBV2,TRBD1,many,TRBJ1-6,TGTGCCAGCAGTGACAACGGACAGGGGAATTCACCCCTCCACTTT,CASSDNGQGNSPLHF
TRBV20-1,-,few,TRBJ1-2,TGCAGTGCTAGGCAGCTGAACTATGGCTACACCTTC,CSARQLNYGYTF
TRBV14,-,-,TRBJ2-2,TGTGCCAGCAGCCCGTTAAGATTGCATTCTGGGGTTTATGGCTCCGGGGAGCTGTTTTTT,CASSPLRLHSGVYGSGELFF
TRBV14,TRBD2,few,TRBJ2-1,TGTGCCAGCAGCCCCCGGACTAGCGGGAGGGCCCGGTACAATGAGCAGTTCTTC,CASSPRTSGRARYNEQFF
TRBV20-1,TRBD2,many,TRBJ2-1,TGCAGTGCTAGAGATCGGCGGGGGACTCAGTTCTTC,CSARDRRGTQFF